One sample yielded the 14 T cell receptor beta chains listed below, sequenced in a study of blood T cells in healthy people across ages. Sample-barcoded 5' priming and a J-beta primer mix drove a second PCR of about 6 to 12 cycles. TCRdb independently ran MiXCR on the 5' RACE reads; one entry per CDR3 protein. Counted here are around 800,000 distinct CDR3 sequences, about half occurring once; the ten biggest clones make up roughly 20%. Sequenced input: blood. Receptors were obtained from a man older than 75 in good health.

CDR3 loop: CASSSPRVGRDYEQYF. The CDR3 nucleotides are TGTGCCAGCAGCTCTCCCCGGGTCGGGAGGGACTACGAGCAGTACTTC. The J gene is TRBJ2-7, the V gene TRBV7-9; 8 bases fit TRBD2. Germline V gene lookup returns CDR1 SEHNR and CDR2 FQNEAQ (reference sequence). The CDR3 is 16 residues long. The ends lost 4 bases at V and 3 bases at J; junction bases unmatched: 11.

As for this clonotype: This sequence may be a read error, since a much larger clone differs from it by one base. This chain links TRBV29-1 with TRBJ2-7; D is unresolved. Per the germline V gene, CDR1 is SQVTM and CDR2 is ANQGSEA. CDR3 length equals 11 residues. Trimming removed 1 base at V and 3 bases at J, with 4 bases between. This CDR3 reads CSVEGGYEQYF. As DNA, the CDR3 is TGCAGCGTTGAAGGCGGCTACGAGCAGTACTTC.

In DNA, the CDR3 is TGCAGTGCACAGGAGACAGGGGGAATCTATGGCTACACCTTC. Encoded protein: CSAQETGGIYGYTF. The rearrangement links TRBV20-1 to TRBJ1-2; 9 bases line up with TRBD1. With V trimmed by 6 bases and J by 4 bases, 9 bases remained unmatched. The germline V gene has CDR1 DFQATT and CDR2 SNEGSKA (reference sequence). This CDR3 spans 14 amino acids.

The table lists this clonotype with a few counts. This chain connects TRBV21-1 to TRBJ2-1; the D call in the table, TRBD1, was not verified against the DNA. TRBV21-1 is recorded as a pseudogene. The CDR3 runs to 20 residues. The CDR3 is CASTQKRTERGRISYNEQFF. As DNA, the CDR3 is TGTGCCAGCACCCAAAAGAGGACAGAAAGAGGTCGGATCTCCTACAATGAGCAGTTCTTC.

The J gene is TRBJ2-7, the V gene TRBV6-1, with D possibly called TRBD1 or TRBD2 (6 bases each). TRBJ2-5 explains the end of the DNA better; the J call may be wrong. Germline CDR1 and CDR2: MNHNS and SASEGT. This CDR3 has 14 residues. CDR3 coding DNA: TGTGCCGGCGCTCGGGGGCAACAGTTTGGGACCCAGTACTTC. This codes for CAGARGQQFGTQYF.

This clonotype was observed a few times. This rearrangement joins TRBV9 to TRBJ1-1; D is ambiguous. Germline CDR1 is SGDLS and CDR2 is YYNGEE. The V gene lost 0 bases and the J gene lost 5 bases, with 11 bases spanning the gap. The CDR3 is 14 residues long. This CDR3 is CASSVATVGTEAFF. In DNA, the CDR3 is TGTGCCAGCAGCGTAGCTACGGTGGGAACTGAAGCTTTCTTT.

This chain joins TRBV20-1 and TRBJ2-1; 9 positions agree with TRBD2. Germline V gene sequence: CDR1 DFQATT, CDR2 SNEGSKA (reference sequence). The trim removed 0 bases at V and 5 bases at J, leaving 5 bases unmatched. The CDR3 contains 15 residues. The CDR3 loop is CSARDRTSVHNEQFF. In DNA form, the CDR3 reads TGCAGTGCTAGAGACCGGACTAGCGTCCACAATGAGCAGTTCTTC.

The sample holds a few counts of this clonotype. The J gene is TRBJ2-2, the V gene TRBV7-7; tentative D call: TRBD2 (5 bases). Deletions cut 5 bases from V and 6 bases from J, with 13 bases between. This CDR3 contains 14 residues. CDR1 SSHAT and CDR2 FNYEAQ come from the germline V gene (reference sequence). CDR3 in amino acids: CASSLDGVAGELFF. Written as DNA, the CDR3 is TGTGCCAGCAGCCTCGACGGGGTAGCCGGGGAGCTGTTTTTT.

CDR3 protein: CASSLDGRTYNEQFF. CDR3 nucleotides: TGCGCCAGCAGCTTGGATGGACGGACATACAATGAGCAGTTCTTC. The chain carries TRBV5-1 and TRBJ2-1, with D perhaps matching TRBD1 (5 bases). Germline CDR1 is SGHRS and CDR2 is YFSETQ. This CDR3 has 15 amino acids. Trimming cost V 0 bases and J 4 bases, with 11 bases left between them.

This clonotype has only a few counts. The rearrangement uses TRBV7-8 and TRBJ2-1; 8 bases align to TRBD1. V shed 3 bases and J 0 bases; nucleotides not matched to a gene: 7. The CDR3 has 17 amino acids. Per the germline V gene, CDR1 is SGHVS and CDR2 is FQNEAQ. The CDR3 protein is CASSFETGGSSYNEQFF. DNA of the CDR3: TGTGCCAGCAGCTTCGAAACAGGGGGAAGCTCCTACAATGAGCAGTTCTTC.

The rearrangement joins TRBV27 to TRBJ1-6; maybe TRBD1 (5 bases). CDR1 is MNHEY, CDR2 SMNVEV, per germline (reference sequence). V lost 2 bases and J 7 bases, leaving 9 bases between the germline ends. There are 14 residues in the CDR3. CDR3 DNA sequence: TGTGCCAGCAGTTTAGGACAACCAAATTCACCCCTCCACTTT. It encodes CASSLGQPNSPLHF.

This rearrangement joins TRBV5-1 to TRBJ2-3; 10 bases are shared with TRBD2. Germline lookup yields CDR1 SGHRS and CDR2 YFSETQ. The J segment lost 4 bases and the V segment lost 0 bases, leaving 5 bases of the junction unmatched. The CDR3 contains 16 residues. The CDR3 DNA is TGCGCCAGCAGCTTGGATCTAGCGGGAGTTTCAGATACGCAGTATTTT. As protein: CASSLDLAGVSDTQYF.

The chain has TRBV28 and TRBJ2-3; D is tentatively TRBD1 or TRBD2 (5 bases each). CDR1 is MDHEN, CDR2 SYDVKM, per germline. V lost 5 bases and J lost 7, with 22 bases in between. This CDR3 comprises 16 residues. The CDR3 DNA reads TGTGCCAGCAGTGGGGGACGGGCTGAACACATTAATACGCAGTATTTT. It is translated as CASSGGRAEHINTQYF.

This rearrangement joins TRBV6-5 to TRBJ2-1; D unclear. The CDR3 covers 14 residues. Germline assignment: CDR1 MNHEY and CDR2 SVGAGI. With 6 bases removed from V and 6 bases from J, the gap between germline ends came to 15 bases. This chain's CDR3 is CASSARFSPNEQFF. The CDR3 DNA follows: TGTGCCAGCAGCGCCCGGTTTAGCCCCAATGAGCAGTTCTTC.